The subject of this entry is one TCR beta chain. This clonotype was counted between two and nine times. The specificity of this receptor is unknown. Base qualities were left out, and no much larger clone turns up one base away. This sample was taken from a study of type 1 regulatory T cells (dated by TCRdb to the early 2020s). With respect to the entire study: The study characterized an in vitro protocol that generated a Tr1-enriched, alloantigen-specific CD4 T cell product named T-allo10. Patients with hematological malignancies who were receiving allogeneic hematopoietic stem cell transplantation were the group in which T-allo10 was being clinically evaluated.

The germline V gene (reference sequence) sets CDR1 to LNHDA and CDR2 to SQIVND. V is shortened by 10 bases, J by 0 bases, and the region joining them spans 16 bases. Spanning cysteine to phenylalanine, the CDR3 consists of 15 amino acids. Solely the CDR3 DNA is kept, with 45 bases framed from the first base. The sample was run on an Illumina MiSeq. The public reads were quality trimmed at Q25 with fastp and then assembled into clones with MiXCR by TCRdb, keeping productive beta chains. Merged by CDR3 protein, the rows form single entries marked with the most common genes and DNA. The sample data list some 71,000 distinct CDR3 sequences, and around 21% of these were observed just once. The ten largest make up 7% to 10% of the sample. General conclusions and limits of the study: Tr1 cells showed a more restricted TCR repertoire than non-Tr1 cells, which the study interpreted as alloantigen-induced clonal expansion.

The TCR originated in a human donor in good health. Sequencing was carried out using cultured type 1 regulatory T (Tr1) cells, either the whole culture or a sorted fraction (not recorded which). The cell subset or site label of this sample denotes: type 1 regulatory T cells sorted from the T-allo10 product. The chain was built from TRBV19 and TRBJ2-4, with the identity of the D gene unclear. The CDR3 region has the sequence CATLRSSRAKNIQYF. The nucleotides are TGTGCCACCCTTCGGTCTTCGCGAGCCAAAAACATTCAGTACTTC.